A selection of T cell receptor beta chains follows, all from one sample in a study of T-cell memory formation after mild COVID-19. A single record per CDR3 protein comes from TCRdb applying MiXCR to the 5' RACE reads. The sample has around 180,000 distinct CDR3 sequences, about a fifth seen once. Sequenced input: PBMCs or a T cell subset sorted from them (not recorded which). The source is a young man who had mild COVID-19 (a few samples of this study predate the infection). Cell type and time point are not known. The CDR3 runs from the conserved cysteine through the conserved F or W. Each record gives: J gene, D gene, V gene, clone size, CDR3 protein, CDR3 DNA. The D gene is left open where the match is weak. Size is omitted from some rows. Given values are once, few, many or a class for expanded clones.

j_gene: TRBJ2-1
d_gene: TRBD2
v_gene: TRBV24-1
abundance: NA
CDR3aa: CATSEVLAGGQNEQFF
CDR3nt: TGTGCCACCAGTGAAGTACTAGCGGGGGGGCAAAATGAGCAGTTCTTC

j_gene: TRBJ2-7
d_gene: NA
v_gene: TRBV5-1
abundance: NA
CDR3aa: CASSLIRPYEQYF
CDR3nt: TGCGCCAGCAGCTTGATCCGACCCTACGAGCAGTACTTC

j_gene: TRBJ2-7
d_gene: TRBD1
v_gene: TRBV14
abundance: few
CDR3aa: CASSRTPGTGSYEQYF
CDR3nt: TGTGCCAGCAGCCGCACCCCCGGGACAGGCTCCTACGAGCAGTACTTC

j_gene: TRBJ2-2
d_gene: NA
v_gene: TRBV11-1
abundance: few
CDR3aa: CASSRRGWGRGTGELFF
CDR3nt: TGTGCCAGCAGCCGAAGGGGATGGGGTCGCGGCACCGGGGAGCTGTTTTTT

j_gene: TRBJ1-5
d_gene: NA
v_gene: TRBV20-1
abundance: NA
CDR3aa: CSAIKGSSNQPQHF
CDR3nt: TGCAGCGCGATCAAGGGGTCGAGCAATCAGCCCCAGCATTTT

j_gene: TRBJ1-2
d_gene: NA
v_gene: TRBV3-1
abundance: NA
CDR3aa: CASSQGVGGYTF
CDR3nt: TGTGCCAGCAGCCAAGGTGTGGGGGGCTACACCTTC

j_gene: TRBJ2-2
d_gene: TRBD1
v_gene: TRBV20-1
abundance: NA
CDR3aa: CSAARQGVHTGELFF
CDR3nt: TGCAGTGCCGCCCGACAGGGGGTACACACCGGGGAGCTGTTTTTT

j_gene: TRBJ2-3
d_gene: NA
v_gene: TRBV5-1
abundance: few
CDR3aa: CASSPPGGLASTDTQYF
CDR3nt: TGCGCCAGCAGCCCACCGGGGGGCCTAGCAAGCACAGATACGCAGTATTTT

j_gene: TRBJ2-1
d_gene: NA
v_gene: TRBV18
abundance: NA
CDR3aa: CASSPSGSGSYNEQFF
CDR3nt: TGTGCCAGCTCACCGAGCGGAAGTGGCTCCTACAATGAGCAGTTCTTC

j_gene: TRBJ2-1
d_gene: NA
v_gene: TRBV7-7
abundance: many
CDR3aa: CASSLGTGNEQFF
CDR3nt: TGTGCTAGCAGCCTCGGGACTGGCAATGAGCAGTTCTTC

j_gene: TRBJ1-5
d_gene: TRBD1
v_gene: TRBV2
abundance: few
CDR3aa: CASSTTGVQPQHF
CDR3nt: TGTGCCAGCAGCACGACAGGGGTTCAGCCCCAGCATTTT

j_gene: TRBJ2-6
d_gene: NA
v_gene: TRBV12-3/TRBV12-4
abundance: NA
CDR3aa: CASSFTPGTGANVLTF
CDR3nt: TGTGCCAGCAGTTTTACCCCAGGGACGGGGGCCAACGTCCTGACTTTC

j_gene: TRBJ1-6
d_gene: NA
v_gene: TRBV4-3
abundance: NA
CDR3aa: CASSQAPGIDNSPLHF
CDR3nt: TGCGCCAGCAGCCAAGCCCCCGGGATAGATAATTCACCCCTCCACTTT

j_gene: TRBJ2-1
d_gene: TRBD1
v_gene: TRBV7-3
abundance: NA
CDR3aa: CASSQGQGLNNEQFF
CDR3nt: TGTGCCAGCAGCCAGGGACAGGGGTTAAACAATGAGCAGTTCTTC

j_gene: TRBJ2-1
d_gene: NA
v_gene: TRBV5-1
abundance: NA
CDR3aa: CASSLGAIYNEQFF
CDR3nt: TGCGCCAGCAGCTTGGGGGCCATCTACAATGAGCAGTTCTTC

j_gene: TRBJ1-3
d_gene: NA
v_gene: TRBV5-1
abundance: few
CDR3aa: CASRGDSSGNTIYF
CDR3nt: TGCGCCAGCAGGGGTGACAGCTCTGGAAACACCATATATTTT

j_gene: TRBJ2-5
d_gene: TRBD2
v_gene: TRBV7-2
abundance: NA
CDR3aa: CASSSQRGFRETQYF
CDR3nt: TGTGCCAGCAGCTCCCAGCGGGGGTTCAGGGAGACCCAGTACTTC

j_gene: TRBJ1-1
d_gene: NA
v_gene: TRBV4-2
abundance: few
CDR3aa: CASSQDGGTWATEAFF
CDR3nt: TGTGCCAGCAGCCAAGATGGGGGGACATGGGCCACTGAAGCTTTCTTT

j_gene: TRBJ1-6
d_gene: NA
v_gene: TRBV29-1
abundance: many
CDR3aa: CSVGEDFNSPLHF
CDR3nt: TGCAGCGTTGGTGAGGACTTTAATTCACCCCTCCACTTT

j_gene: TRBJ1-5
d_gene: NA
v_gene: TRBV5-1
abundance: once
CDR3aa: CASSEQGVDSQPQHF
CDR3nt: TGCGCCAGCAGCGAACAGGGAGTGGACAGCCAGCCCCAGCATTTT

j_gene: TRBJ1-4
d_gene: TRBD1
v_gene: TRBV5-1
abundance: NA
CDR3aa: CASSHGQGNEKLFF
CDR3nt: TGCGCCAGCAGCCACGGACAGGGTAATGAAAAACTGTTTTTT

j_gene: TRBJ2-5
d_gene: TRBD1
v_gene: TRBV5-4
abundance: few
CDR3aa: CASSMGQAQETQYF
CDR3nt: TGTGCCAGCAGCATGGGACAGGCACAAGAGACCCAGTACTTC

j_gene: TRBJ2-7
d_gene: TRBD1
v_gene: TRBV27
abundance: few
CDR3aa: CASRSPGQSYEQYF
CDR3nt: TGTGCCAGCAGGTCCCCGGGACAGTCCTACGAGCAGTACTTC

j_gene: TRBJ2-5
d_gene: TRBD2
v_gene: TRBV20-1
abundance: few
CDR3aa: CSLQRGDQETQYF
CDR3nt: TGCTCTCTACAACGGGGGGACCAAGAGACCCAGTACTTC

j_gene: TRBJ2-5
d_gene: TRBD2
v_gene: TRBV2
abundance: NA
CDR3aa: CASSLGLAGTETQYF
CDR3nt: TGTGCCAGCAGTTTGGGACTAGCGGGAACAGAGACCCAGTACTTC

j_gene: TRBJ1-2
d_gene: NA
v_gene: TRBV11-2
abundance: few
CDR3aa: CASSLHREGGYTF
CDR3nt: TGTGCCAGCAGCTTGCACAGGGAGGGTGGCTACACCTTC

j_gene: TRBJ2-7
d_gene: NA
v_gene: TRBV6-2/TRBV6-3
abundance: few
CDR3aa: CASSSRTDEQYF
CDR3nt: TGTGCCAGCAGTTCTCGGACGGACGAGCAGTACTTC

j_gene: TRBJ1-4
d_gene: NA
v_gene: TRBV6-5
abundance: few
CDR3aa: CASSYRGGPNEKLFF
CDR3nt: TGTGCCAGCAGTTACCGCGGGGGCCCCAATGAAAAACTGTTTTTT

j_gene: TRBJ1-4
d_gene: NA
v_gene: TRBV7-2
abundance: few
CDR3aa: CASGLQGRGELFF
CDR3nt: TGTGCCAGCGGATTACAGGGTCGTGGTGAACTGTTTTTT

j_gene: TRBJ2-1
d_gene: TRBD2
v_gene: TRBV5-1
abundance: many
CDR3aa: CASSGGGYNEQFF
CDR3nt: TGCGCCAGCAGCGGGGGGGGATATAATGAGCAGTTCTTC

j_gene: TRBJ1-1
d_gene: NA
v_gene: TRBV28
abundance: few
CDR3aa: CASRRGRQPNTEAFF
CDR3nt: TGTGCCAGCAGGCGGGGGAGGCAACCGAACACTGAAGCTTTCTTT

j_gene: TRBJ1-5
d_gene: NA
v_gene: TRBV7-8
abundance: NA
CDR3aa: CASSRTRRGNQPQHF
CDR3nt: TGTGCCAGCAGCCGGACCAGGAGAGGCAATCAGCCCCAGCATTTT

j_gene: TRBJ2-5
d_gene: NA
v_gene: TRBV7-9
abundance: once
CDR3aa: CASSTTQGVETQYF
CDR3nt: TGTGCCAGCAGCACCACACAGGGTGTGGAGACCCAGTACTTC

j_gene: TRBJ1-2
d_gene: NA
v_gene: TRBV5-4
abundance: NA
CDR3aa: CASSPDVGLNGYTF
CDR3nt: TGTGCCAGCAGTCCGGATGTTGGTCTGAATGGCTACACCTTC

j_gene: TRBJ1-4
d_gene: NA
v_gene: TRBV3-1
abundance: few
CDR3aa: CASSPSQERQKLFF
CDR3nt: TGTGCCAGCAGCCCTTCACAGGAGAGGCAAAAACTGTTTTTT

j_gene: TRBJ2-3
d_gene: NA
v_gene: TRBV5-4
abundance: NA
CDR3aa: CASSLDGLSSTDTQYF
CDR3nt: TGTGCCAGCAGCTTGGATGGTTTATCTAGCACAGATACGCAGTATTTT

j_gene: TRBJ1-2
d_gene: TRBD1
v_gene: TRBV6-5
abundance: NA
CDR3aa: CASSQTGAYYGYTF
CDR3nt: TGTGCCAGCAGCCAGACAGGGGCATACTATGGCTACACCTTC

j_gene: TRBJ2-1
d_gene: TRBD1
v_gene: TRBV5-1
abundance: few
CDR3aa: CASSLLQGTNEQFF
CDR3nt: TGCGCCAGCAGCTTGCTACAGGGGACCAATGAGCAGTTCTTC

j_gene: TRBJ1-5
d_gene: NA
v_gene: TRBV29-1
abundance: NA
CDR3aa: CSVEEGGQNQPQHF
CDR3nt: TGCAGCGTTGAAGAGGGAGGACAAAATCAGCCCCAGCATTTT

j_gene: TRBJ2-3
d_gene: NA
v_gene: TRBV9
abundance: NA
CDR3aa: CASSVEGGIGTDTQYF
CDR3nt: TGTGCCAGCAGCGTAGAGGGGGGGATTGGCACAGATACGCAGTATTTT

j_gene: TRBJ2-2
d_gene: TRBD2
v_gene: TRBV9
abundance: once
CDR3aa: CASSVAPPLAGLAGELFF
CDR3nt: TGTGCCAGCAGCGTAGCCCCGCCACTAGCGGGGTTGGCCGGGGAGCTGTTTTTT

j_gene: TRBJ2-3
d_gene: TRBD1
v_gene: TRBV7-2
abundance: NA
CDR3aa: CASSPWTGKGTDTQYF
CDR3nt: TGTGCCAGCAGCCCCTGGACAGGGAAAGGGACAGATACGCAGTATTTT

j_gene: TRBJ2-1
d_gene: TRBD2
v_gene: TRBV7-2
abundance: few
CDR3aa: CASSLPGGRVVYEQFF
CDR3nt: TGTGCCAGCAGCTTGCCCGGGGGGAGGGTAGTGTATGAGCAGTTCTTC

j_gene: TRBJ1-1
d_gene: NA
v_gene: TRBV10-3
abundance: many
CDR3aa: CAIQTDGSEAFF
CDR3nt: TGTGCCATCCAGACGGATGGGTCTGAAGCTTTCTTT

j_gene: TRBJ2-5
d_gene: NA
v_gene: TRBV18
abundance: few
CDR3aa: CASSPPPGYQETQYF
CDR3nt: TGTGCCAGCTCCCCGCCTCCAGGGTACCAAGAGACCCAGTACTTC

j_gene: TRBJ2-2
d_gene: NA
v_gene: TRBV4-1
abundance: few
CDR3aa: CASSQEAANTGELFF
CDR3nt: TGCGCCAGCAGCCAAGAAGCGGCCAACACCGGGGAGCTGTTTTTT

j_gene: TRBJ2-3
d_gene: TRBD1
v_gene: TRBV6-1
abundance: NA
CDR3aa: CASRKADREEDTQYF
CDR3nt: TGTGCCAGCAGGAAGGCGGACAGGGAGGAAGATACGCAGTATTTT

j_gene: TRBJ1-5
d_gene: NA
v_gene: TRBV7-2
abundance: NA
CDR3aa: CASRLSPDSNQPQHF
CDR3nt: TGTGCCAGCAGATTGTCACCCGATAGCAATCAGCCCCAGCATTTT

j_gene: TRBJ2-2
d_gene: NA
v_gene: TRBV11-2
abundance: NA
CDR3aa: CASSFGGNTGELFF
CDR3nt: TGTGCCAGCAGCTTCGGGGGGAACACCGGGGAGCTGTTTTTT

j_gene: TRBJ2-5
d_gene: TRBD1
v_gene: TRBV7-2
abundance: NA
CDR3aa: CASSPQRGRQETQYF
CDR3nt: TGTGCCAGCAGCCCGCAGAGGGGGCGACAAGAGACCCAGTACTTC

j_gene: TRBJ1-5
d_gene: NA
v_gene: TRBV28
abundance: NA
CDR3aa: CASTHRRGWNQPQHF
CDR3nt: TGTGCCAGCACCCATCGCCGCGGATGGAATCAGCCCCAGCATTTT

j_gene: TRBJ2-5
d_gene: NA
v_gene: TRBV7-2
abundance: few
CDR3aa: CASSLEWGRETQYF
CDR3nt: TGTGCCAGCAGCTTAGAGTGGGGGCGAGAGACCCAGTACTTC

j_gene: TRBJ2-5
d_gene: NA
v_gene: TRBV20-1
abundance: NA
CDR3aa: CSAKTETQYF
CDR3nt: TGCAGTGCAAAGACGGAGACCCAGTACTTC

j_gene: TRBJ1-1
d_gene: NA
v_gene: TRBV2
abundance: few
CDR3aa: CASTIQSSNTEAFF
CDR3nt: TGTGCCAGCACCATACAGTCTTCGAACACTGAAGCTTTCTTT

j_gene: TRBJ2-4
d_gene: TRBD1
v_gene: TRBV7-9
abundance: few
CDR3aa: CASSSRQGRTKNIQYF
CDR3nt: TGTGCCAGCAGTTCTCGACAGGGGAGGACCAAAAACATTCAGTACTTC

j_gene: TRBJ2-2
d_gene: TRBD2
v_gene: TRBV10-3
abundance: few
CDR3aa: CAISDHSGPNTGELFF
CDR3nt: TGTGCCATCAGTGACCATAGCGGGCCGAACACCGGGGAGCTGTTTTTT

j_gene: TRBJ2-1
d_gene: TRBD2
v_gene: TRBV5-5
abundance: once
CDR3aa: CASSRYQRGGGRLEQFF
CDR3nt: TGTGCCAGCAGCCGTTACCAGCGGGGGGGCGGAAGACTTGAGCAGTTCTTC

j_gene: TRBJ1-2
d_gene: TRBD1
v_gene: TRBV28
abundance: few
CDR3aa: CAIKSGGYGYTF
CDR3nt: TGTGCCATCAAGTCAGGGGGCTATGGCTACACCTTC

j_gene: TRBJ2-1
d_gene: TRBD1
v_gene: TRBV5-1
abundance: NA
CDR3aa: CASSVGTVNEQFF
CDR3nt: TGCGCCAGCAGCGTAGGGACAGTCAATGAGCAGTTCTTC

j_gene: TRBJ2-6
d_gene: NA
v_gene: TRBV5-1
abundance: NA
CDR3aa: CASSYRLGPGPISGANVLTF
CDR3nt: TGCGCCAGCAGCTACCGGCTCGGTCCAGGTCCTATCTCTGGGGCCAACGTCCTGACTTTC